One and the same sample provided the 9 T cell receptor beta chains below, sequenced in a study of blood T cell repertoires in COVID-19. The data were produced by immunoSEQ multiplex PCR, yet TCRdb's version contains in-frame clones alone and is incomplete. Among 250,000 to 300,000 clones listed, more than 75% were seen once. Sequenced input: peripheral blood. The receptor set was obtained from a middle-aged woman who had recovered from COVID-19.

The chain has TRBV6-2 or TRBV6-3 and TRBJ2-3, with 9 bases lining up with TRBD2. CDR3 size: 15 residues. Trimming at V came to 6 bases and at J to 0 bases, leaving 4 bases not matched to a gene. The germline V gene encodes CDR1 MNHEY and CDR2 SVGEGT. The CDR3 DNA reads TGTGCCAGCAGCCCCACTAGCGGGAGCACAGATACGCAGTATTTT. This encodes CASSPTSGSTDTQYF.

This rearrangement joins TRBV30 to TRBJ2-1, with 11 bases identical to TRBD2. Germline CDR1 GTSNPN, CDR2 SVGIG (reference sequence). Trimming at V came to 0 bases and at J to 6 bases, leaving 7 bases not matched to a gene. The CDR3 sequence is 16 residues long. This CDR3 reads CAWSVLGTSGSNEQFF. The CDR3, as DNA: TGTGCCTGGAGTGTACTGGGGACTAGCGGCTCCAATGAGCAGTTCTTC. The full variable domain, in which reference TRBV30 and TRBJ2-1 provide the parts outside the CDR3, is SQTIHQWPATLVQPVGSPLSLECTVEGTSNPNLYWYRQAAGRGLQLLFYSVGIGQISSEVPQNLSASRPQDRQFILSSKKLLLSDSGFYLCAWSVLGTSGSNEQFFGPGTRLTVL.

This clone was observed once. The chain is built from TRBV6-2 or TRBV6-3 and TRBJ2-1; D is possibly TRBD2 (6 bases). V lost 3 bases and J lost 5, with 17 bases in between. This CDR3 spans 16 amino acids. The germline V gene encodes CDR1 MNHEY and CDR2 SVGEGT. The CDR3 loop reads CASSYLGTSLHNEQFF. DNA for the CDR3: TGTGCCAGCAGTTATCTCGGGACTTCCTTGCACAATGAGCAGTTCTTC.

The chain joins TRBV19 to TRBJ2-7, with a tentative D call TRBD2 (6 bases). The CDR3 runs 13 residues. Germline V gene sequence: CDR1 LNHDA, CDR2 SQIVND (reference sequence). Trimming shortened V by 6 bases and J by 6 bases, and 15 bases separated the two germline ends. CDR3: CASRPTKEGEQYF. CDR3 coding DNA: TGTGCCAGTAGACCCACAAAGGAGGGCGAGCAGTACTTC.

The V gene is TRBV11-3, the J gene TRBJ2-7; the match to TRBD1 covers 9 bases. V lost 5 bases to trimming and J lost 3 bases; unmatched junction nucleotides: 8. Germline V gene sequence: CDR1 SGHNT, CDR2 YENEEA. CDR3 length equals 15 residues. The CDR3 region is CASSPRQGEIYEQYV. For the CDR3, the DNA is TGTGCCAGCAGCCCCCGACAGGGGGAAATCTACGAGCAGTACGTC.

The chain is built from TRBV9 and TRBJ2-1; 10 bases are shared with TRBD2. This CDR3 is 18 amino acids long. Germline trimming cut 1 base from V and 2 bases from J; bases unmatched to any gene: 9. The V gene's germline CDR1 is SGDLS and CDR2 YYNGEE. CDR3 residues: CASSVFDLAGAPYNEQFF. CDR3 nucleotides: TGTGCCAGCAGCGTATTCGACCTAGCGGGAGCCCCCTACAATGAGCAGTTCTTC.

This chain joins TRBV3-1 (or the pseudogene TRBV3-2) and TRBJ1-4; possible D gene TRBD1, 5 bases. The germline CDR1 and CDR2 sequences are LGHDT and YNNKEL (reference sequence). The CDR3 runs 16 residues. V lost 1 base, J lost 3 bases, and 12 bases lay in between. The CDR3 protein is CASSQGGGRANEKLFF. CDR3 DNA: TGTGCCAGCAGCCAAGGGGGGGGGAGAGCTAATGAAAAACTGTTTTTT.

This chain connects TRBV5-4 to TRBJ1-1; 7 bases are a match to TRBD1. V dropped 5 bases and J dropped 1; count of bases not matched to a gene: 8. Germline CDR1 is SGHNT and CDR2 is YYREEE (reference sequence). This CDR3 comprises 15 residues. The DNA of the CDR3 is TGTGCCAGCAGAAGGGCGGCAGGGGGGAACACTGAAGCTTTCTTT. It codes for CASRRAAGGNTEAFF. The full variable domain, in which reference TRBV5-4 and TRBJ1-1 provide the parts outside the CDR3, is ETGVTQSPTHLIKTRGQQVTLRCSSQSGHNTVSWYQQALGQGPQFIFQYYREEENGRGNFPPRFSGLQFPNYSSELNVNALELDDSALYLCASRRAAGGNTEAFFGQGTRLTVV.

This clone has just one count. V and J are TRBV28 and TRBJ2-1; tentatively, D is TRBD1 (7 bases). CDR1 and CDR2 from the germline V gene are MDHEN and SYDVKM. CDR3 length: 16 residues. V was clipped by 5 bases and J by 8 bases, with 22 bases between them. In DNA, the CDR3 is TGTGCCAGCAGTCCCAGACGACAGGGAGGCGTCGATGAGCAGTTCTTC. This encodes CASSPRRQGGVDEQFF.